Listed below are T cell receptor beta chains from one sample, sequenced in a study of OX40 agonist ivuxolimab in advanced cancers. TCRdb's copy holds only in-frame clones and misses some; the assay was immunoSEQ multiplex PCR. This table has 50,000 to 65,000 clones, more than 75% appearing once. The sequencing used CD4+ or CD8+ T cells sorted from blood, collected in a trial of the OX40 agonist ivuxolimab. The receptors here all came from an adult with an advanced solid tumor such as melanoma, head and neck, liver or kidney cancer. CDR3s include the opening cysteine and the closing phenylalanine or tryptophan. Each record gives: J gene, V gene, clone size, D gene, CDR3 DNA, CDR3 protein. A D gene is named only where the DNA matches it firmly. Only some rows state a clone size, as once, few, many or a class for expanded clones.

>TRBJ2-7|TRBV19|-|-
TGTGCCAGTAGCCCCAAGGGGGGGGGACGGTGGTACTTC
CASSPKGGGRWYF
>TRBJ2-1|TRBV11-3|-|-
TGTGCCAGCAGCTTAGATAGCGGCTCCTACAATGAGCAGTTCTTC
CASSLDSGSYNEQFF
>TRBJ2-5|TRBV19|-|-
TGTGCCAGTAGTATCACGGGTAGGGAGACCCAGTACTTC
CASSITGRETQYF
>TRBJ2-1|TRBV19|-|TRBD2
TGTGCCAGTAGTATAGAAGGGACTAGTGTCTACAATGAGCAGTTCTTC
CASSIEGTSVYNEQFF
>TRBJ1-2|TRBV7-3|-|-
TGTGCCAGCAGCCTACGGGCCACGGATGTCTACACCTTC
CASSLRATDVYTF
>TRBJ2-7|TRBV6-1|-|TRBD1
TGTGCCAGCAGGTACCTCGGGACAGGAGCCTACGAGCAGTACTTC
CASRYLGTGAYEQYF
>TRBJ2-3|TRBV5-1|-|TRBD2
TGCGCCAGCAGCCCGGGACTAGCGCCTAGCACAGATACGCAGTATTTT
CASSPGLAPSTDTQYF
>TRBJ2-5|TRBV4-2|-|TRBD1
TGTGCCAGCAGCCGGCGGACAGGCGGACGAATAAACCAAGAGACCCAGTACTTC
CASSRRTGGRINQETQYF
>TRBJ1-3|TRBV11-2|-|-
TGTGCCAGCAGCTTAGGACAGGCCAGCTCTGGAAACACCATATATTTT
CASSLGQASSGNTIYF
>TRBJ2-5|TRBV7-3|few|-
TGTGCCAGCAGCTCCAACTCTGGGACCCAGTACTTC
CASSSNSGTQYF
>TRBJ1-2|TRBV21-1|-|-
TGTGCCAGCAGCAAACCCCGTCTGCCCGACTATGGCTACACCTTC
CASSKPRLPDYGYTF
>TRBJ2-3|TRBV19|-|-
TGTGCCAGTAGTATTCTCGCAGGGGTCGGCACAGATACGCAGTATTTT
CASSILAGVGTDTQYF
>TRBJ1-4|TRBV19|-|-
TGTGCCAGTAGTATGCCCCCCAGAGGGGTCGAGGAAAAACTGTTTTTT
CASSMPPRGVEEKLFF
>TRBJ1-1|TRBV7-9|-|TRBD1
TGTGCCAGCAGCCTAGGACAGGGGTACACTGAAGCTTTCTTT
CASSLGQGYTEAFF
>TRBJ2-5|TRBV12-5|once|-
TGTGCTAGTGGTGGGGAGAGTACCCAAGAGACCCAGTACTTC
CASGGESTQETQYF
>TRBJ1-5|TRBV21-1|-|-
TGTGCCAGCAGCAAAGGGCTCGGGCGGAGTAATCAGCCCCAGCATTTT
CASSKGLGRSNQPQHF
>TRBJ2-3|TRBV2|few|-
TGTGCCAGCAAGGAGCGGTGGGGCACAGATACGCAGTATTTT
CASKERWGTDTQYF
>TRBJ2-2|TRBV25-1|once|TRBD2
TGTGCCAGCAGTGGGGCAGCGGGAGCGGGCGGGGAGCTGTTTTTT
CASSGAAGAGGELFF
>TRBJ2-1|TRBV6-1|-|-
TGTGCCAGCAGGAACACGAAATCCTACAATGAGCAGTTCTTC
CASRNTKSYNEQFF
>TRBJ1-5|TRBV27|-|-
TGTGCCAGCAGTCCGGTGAGGGCCCAGCCCCAGCATTTT
CASSPVRAQPQHF
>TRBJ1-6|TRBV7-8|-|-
TGTGCCAGCAGCAGTCGAAGGGGCAGTTCACCCCTCCACTTT
CASSSRRGSSPLHF
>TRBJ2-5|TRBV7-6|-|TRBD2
TGTGCCAGCAGCTTATTTCTACTAGCGGGAGTTCAAGAGACCCAGTACTTC
CASSLFLLAGVQETQYF
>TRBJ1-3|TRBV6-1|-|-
TGTGCCAGCAGTGAAGCTATGCCGGCCTCTGGAAACACCATATATTTT
CASSEAMPASGNTIYF
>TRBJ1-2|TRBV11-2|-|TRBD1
TGTGCCAGCAGCCACGGGACAGGGCCCTATGGCTACACCTTC
CASSHGTGPYGYTF
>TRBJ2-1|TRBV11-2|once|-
TGTGCCAGCAGCCCACTGCACGGGACGGACTACAATGAGCAGTTCTTC
CASSPLHGTDYNEQFF
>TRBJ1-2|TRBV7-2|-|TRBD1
TGTGCCAGCAGTCCAACCTCACCCCGGGACAGGGAAACCTTC
CASSPTSPRDRETF
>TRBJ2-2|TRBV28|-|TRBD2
TGTGCCAGCAGTTTACTAGCGGGGGGTGCCGGGGAGCTGTTTTTT
CASSLLAGGAGELFF
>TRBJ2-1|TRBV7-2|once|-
TGTGCCAGCAGCTTAGCTCTGGTTAACAATGAGCAGTTCTTC
CASSLALVNNEQFF
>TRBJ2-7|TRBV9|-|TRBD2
TGTGCCAGCAGCGTCACGGGGGGTTACGAGCAGTACTTC
CASSVTGGYEQYF
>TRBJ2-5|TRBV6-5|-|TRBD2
TGTGCCAGCAGTTACTCTAGCGGGGGGGCCTCCCGGTACTTC
CASSYSSGGASRYF